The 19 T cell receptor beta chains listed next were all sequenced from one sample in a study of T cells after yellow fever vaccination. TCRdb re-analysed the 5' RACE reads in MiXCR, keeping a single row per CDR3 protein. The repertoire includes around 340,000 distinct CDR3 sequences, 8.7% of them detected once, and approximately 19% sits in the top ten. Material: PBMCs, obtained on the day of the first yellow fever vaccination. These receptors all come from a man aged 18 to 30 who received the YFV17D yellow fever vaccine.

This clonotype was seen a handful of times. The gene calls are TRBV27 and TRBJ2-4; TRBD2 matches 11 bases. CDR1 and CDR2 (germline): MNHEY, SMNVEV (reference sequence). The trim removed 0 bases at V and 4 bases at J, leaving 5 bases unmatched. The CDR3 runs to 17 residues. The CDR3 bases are TGTGCCAGCAGTTTATCAGGCCTAGCGGGGGGAAAAAACATTCAGTACTTC. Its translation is CASSLSGLAGGKNIQYF.

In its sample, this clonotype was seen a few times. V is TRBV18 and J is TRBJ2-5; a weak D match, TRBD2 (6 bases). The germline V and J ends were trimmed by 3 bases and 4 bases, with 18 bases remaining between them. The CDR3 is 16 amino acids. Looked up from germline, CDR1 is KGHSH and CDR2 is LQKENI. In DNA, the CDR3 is TGTGCCAGCTCACCCCTGGTAGCGGCCCCTCGAGAGACCCAGTACTTC. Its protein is CASSPLVAAPRETQYF.

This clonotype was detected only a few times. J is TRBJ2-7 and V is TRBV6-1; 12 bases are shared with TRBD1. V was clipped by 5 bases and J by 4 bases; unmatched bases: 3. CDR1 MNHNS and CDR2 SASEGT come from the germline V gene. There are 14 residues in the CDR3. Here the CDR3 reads CASSLGQGAYEQYV. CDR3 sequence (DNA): TGTGCCAGCAGTCTGGGACAGGGGGCATACGAGCAGTACGTC.

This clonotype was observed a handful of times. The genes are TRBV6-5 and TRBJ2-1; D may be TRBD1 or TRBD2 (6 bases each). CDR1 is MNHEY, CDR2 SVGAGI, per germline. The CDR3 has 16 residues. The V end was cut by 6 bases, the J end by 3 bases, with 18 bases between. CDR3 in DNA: TGTGCCAGCAGCACTCGAGGGGGGACTCGCTACAATGAGCAGTTCTTC. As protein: CASSTRGGTRYNEQFF.

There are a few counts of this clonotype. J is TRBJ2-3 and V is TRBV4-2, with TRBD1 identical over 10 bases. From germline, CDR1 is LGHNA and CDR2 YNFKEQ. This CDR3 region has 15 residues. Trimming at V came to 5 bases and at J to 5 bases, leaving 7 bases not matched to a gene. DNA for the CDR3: TGTGCCAGCAGCAGGCGGGGACAGGGGATAGATACGCAGTATTTT. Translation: CASSRRGQGIDTQYF.

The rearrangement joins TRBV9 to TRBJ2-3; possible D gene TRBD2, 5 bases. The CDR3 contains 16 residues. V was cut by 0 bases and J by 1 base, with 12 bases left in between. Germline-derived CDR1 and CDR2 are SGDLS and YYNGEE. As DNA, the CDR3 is TGTGCCAGCAGCGTAGCTGGAATAGCGCGCACAGATACGCAGTATTTT. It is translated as CASSVAGIARTDTQYF.

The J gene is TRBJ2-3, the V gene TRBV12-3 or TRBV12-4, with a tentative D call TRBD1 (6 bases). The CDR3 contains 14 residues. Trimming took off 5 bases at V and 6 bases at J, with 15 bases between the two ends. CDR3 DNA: TGTGCCAGCAGTCAACAGGGAACTACCGATACGCAGTATTTT. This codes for CASSQQGTTDTQYF.

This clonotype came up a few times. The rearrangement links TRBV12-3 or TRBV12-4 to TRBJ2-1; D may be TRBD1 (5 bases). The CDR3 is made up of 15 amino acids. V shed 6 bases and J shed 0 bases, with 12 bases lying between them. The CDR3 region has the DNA TGTGCCAGCAGCCAGACAGAGCTCTCCTACAATGAGCAGTTCTTC. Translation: CASSQTELSYNEQFF.

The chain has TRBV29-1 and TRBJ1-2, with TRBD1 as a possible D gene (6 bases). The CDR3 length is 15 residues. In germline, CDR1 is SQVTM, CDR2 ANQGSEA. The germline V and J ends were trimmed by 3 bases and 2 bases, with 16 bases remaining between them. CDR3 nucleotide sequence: TGCAGCGTTGATCAGGCAGCCCAGGGGAACTATGGCTACACCTTC. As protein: CSVDQAAQGNYGYTF.

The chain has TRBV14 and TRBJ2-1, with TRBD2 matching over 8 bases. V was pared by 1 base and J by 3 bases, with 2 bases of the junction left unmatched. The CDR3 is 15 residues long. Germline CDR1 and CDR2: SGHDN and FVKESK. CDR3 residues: CASSQGGGNYNEQFF. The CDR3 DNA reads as TGTGCCAGCAGCCAAGGCGGGGGGAACTACAATGAGCAGTTCTTC.

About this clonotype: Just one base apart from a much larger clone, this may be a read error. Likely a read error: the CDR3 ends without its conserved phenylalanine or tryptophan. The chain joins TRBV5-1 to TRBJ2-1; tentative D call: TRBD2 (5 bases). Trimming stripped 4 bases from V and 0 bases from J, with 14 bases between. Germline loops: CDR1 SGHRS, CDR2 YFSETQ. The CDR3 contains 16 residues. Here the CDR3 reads CASSRTGGLSYNEQFL. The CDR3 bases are TGCGCCAGCAGCCGAACGGGCGGACTCTCCTACAATGAGCAGTTCTTA.

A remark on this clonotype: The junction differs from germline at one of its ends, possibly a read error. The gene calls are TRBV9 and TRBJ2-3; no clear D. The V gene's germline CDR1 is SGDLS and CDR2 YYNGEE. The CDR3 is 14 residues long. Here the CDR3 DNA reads TGTGCCAGCAGCCCCCCTTCTTTATCAGATGCGCAGTATTTT. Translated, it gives CASSPPSLSDAQYF.

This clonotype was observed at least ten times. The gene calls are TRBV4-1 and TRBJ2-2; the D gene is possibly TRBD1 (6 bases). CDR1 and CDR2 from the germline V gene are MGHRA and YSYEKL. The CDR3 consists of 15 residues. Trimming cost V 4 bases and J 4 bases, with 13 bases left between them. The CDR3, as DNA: TGCGCCAGCAGCCCTCGGGACACTCCCACCGGGGAGCTGTTTTTT. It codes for CASSPRDTPTGELFF.

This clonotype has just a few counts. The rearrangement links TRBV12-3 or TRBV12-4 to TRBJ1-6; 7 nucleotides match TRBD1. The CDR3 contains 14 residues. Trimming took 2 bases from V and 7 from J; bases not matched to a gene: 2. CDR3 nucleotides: TGTGCCAGCAGTTTACCCAGGGGGAATTCACCCCTCCACTTT. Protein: CASSLPRGNSPLHF.

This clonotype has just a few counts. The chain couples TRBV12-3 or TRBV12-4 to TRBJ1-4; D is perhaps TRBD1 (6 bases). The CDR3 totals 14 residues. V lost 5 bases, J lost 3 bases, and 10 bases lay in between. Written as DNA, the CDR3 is TGTGCCAGCAGTGTACAGGGTTCTAATGAAAAACTGTTTTTT. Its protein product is CASSVQGSNEKLFF.

Here the CDR3 DNA reads TGTGCCAGCATCGAGGGGACGGGGAACATTCAGTACTTC. It yields the protein CASIEGTGNIQYF. V and J are TRBV28 and TRBJ2-4; perhaps D is TRBD1 or TRBD2 (5 bases each). V was pared by 7 bases and J by 7 bases, with 14 bases between. Germline assignment: CDR1 MDHEN and CDR2 SYDVKM. This CDR3 contains 13 residues.

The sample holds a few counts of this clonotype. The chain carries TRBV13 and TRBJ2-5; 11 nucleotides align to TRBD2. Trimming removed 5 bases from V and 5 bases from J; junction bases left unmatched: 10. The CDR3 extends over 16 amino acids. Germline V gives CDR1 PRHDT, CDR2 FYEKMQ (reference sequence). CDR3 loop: CASSGTVSSGGETQYF. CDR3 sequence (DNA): TGTGCCAGCAGCGGCACTGTATCTAGCGGGGGGGAGACCCAGTACTTC.

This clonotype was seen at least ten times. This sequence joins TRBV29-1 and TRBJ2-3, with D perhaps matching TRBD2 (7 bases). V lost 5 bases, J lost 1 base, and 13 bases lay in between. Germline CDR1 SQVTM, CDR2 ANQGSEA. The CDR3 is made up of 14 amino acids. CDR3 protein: CSVSRGRGTDTQYF. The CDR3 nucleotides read TGCAGCGTTTCAAGGGGGAGGGGCACAGATACGCAGTATTTT.

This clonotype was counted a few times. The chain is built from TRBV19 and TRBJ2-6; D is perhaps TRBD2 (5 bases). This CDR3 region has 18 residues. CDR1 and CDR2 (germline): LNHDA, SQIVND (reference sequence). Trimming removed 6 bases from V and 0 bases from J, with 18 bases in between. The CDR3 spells CASRSPEGTASGANVLTF. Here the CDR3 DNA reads TGTGCCAGTAGATCCCCCGAGGGCACGGCCTCTGGGGCCAACGTCCTGACTTTC.